The present T cell receptor beta chain was sequenced within a study of blood T cell repertoires in COVID-19. Study background: Samples of COVID-19 (acute and convalescent) were obtained from the United States, Italy and Spain.

Trimming left V 1 base short and J 7 bases short, with 7 bases between. The CDR3 consists of 12 residues. Germline loops: CDR1 MGHDK, CDR2 SYGVNS. Under the authors' procedure: Scientists estimated how many nucleated cells there were by amplifying reference gene primers. Only in-frame clones appear in the TCRdb table, and some are missing; sequencing was by immunoSEQ multiplex PCR. For V, J and clone size, that table is used; D and trimming come from the DNA. The table includes about 280,000 clones, approximately 86% detected once. This rearrangement joins TRBV25-1 to TRBJ1-2; D is undetermined. Sample: peripheral blood. The TCR was taken from a woman in her forties or fifties who had recovered from COVID-19. CDR3 DNA sequence: TGTGCCAGCAGTGAATTCCCAGGTGGCTACACCTTC. It codes for CASSEFPGGYTF.